This T cell receptor (beta chain) derives from a study of cytomegalovirus exposure and HLA in healthy donors. 13 Jbeta primers and 60 Vbeta primers were used for the PCR. Sequencing used immunoSEQ multiplex PCR; TCRdb keeps in-frame clones, though not all of them. This table holds some 130,000 clones, approximately 78% found once. The germline gives CDR1 SGHRS, CDR2 YFSETQ. This CDR3 has 14 amino acids. Points on this clone: Its antigen remains unknown.

Points from the study as a whole: An analysis was carried out at a later point. It showed that HLA-associated TCR beta chains were more clonally expanded than equally common non-associated chains. An analysis that came later showed most CMV-associated TCR beta chains appearing HLA-restricted. A link between a missense DCLRE1C variant and TCR beta V- and J-gene trimming emerged from a later analysis.

The TCR originated in a female donor in good health and CMV-seronegative. The sample was PBMCs. The chain recombines TRBV5-1 with TRBJ2-5; TRBD1 is a possible D gene (5 bases). The assigned J gene may be wrong: the sequence end matches TRBJ2-7 better. The CDR3: CASSGAGKGHEQYF. CDR3 sequence (DNA): TGCGCCAGCAGCGGGGCAGGGAAGGGCCACGAGCAGTACTTC.